This TCR beta chain was found in a study of graft-versus-host responses after intestinal transplantation. Study at large: For around 3 years after anti-thymocyte globulin induction, all recipients took tacrolimus and steroids. Whole-study findings and limits: Within the allografts of patients who had graft-donor T cell macrochimerism, graft-versus-host to host-versus-graft clonal ratios were high.

From germline, CDR1 is SGHDN and CDR2 FVKESK. With V trimmed by 2 bases and J by 0 bases, 9 bases remained unmatched. The CDR3 totals 17 residues. Details on this clone: The antigen is not known.

The data were produced by immunoSEQ multiplex PCR, yet TCRdb's version contains in-frame clones alone and is incomplete. The sample lists 85,000 to 90,000 clones; just under 95% were seen once. The material was unstimulated CD4+ T cells sorted from spleen or lymph node cells, obtained before intestinal transplant. The chain recombines TRBV14 with TRBJ1-1, with 7 bases matching TRBD1. The receptor comes from a human donor who received an intestinal transplant. The CDR3 reads CASSQPRDSTMNTEAFF. CDR3 coding DNA: TGTGCCAGCAGCCAACCCAGGGACAGCACCATGAACACTGAAGCTTTCTTT.